This TCR beta chain was sequenced for a study of resident and recirculating memory T cells in vitiligo. Whole-study context: Each patient gave two lesional and two nonlesional epidermal shave biopsies, plus PBMCs.

Findings of the study overall: Sequences differed between biopsy sites and patients, suggesting private specificity. No single dominant TCR clone appeared; lesion clonality varied.

Worth noting for this clone: No antigen is known for it.

The table came from immunoSEQ multiplex PCR; TCRdb's copy has only in-frame clones and leaves some out. This table has fewer than 85,000 clones, under 95% appearing once. Looked up from germline, CDR1 is GTSNPN and CDR2 is SVGIG (reference sequence). The CDR3 is 15 residues long. V was cut by 0 bases and J by 4 bases, with 10 bases left in between. This chain links TRBV30 with TRBJ2-6; D is uncertain. This clonotype originated in a male donor with vitiligo. The specimen was blood. The CDR3 DNA follows: TGTGCCTGGAGTGTGATGAGCTCCGGGGCCAACGTCCTGACTTTC. Residues: CAWSVMSSGANVLTF.